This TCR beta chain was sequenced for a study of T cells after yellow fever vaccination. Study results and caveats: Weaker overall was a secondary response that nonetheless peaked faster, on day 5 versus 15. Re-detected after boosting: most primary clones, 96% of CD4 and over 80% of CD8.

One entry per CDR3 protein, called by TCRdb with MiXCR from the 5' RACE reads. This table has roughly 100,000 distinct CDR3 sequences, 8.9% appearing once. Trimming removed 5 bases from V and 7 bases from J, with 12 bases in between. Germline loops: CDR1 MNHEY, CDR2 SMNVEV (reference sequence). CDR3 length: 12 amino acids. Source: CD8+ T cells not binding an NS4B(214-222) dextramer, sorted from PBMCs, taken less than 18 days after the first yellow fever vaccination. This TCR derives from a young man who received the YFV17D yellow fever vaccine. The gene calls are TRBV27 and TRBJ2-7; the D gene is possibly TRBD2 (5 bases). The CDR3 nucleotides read TGTGCCAGCAGTCCCCTACTAGGGGAGCAGTACTTC. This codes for CASSPLLGEQYF.